Listed below are T cell receptor beta chains from one sample, sequenced in a study of cytomegalovirus exposure and HLA in healthy donors. The repertoire was sequenced with immunoSEQ multiplex PCR; TCRdb's copy has only in-frame clones and lacks some. The table shows under 150,000 clones, with 75% to 90% occurring only once. Sequenced material: PBMCs. The source is a male donor in good health and CMV-seronegative. Both conserved end residues are part of each CDR3.

CASSLGSGTYEQYF | TRBJ2-7 | TRBV5-4
CASSRTASGELFF | TRBJ2-2 | TRBV25-1
CASSLGQRNTEAFF | TRBJ1-1 | TRBV5-1
CASSLRGVLNTEAFF | TRBJ1-1 | TRBV7-8
CASSFDRVENYGYTF | TRBJ1-2 | TRBV2
CASSYGLAGTYEQYF | TRBJ2-7 | TRBV5-1
CSAGQGYGYTF | TRBJ1-2 | TRBV29-1
CASSFWTSSSGELFF | TRBJ2-2 | TRBV27
CAWSLTGPSTGEQYF | TRBJ2-7 | TRBV30
CASSFGGGKSPLHF | TRBJ1-6 | TRBV7-2
CASSAPGQDYEQYF | TRBJ2-7 | TRBV5-4
CASSSGRGGETQYF | TRBJ2-5 | TRBV6-5
CASSQHRRQEEKLFF | TRBJ1-4 | TRBV4-1
CASSFGLVNEQFF | TRBJ2-1 | TRBV28
CASSEARGGIAEAFF | TRBJ1-1 | TRBV6-1
CASSTGQGTEAFF | TRBJ1-1 | TRBV7-3
CASSADGQLSQPQHF | TRBJ1-5 | TRBV7-9
CASSLEQWNTEAFF | TRBJ1-1 | TRBV13
CASSSDRGYGYTF | TRBJ1-2 | TRBV9
CASSLYPGVTEAFF | TRBJ1-1 | TRBV5-1
CASSWPPGLTGELFF | TRBJ2-2 | TRBV5-6
CASSFRQTGELFF | TRBJ2-2 | TRBV11-3
CASSQRLYGYTF | TRBJ1-2 | TRBV14
CASKRAHTDTQYF | TRBJ2-3 | TRBV6-5
CASSLRESGTDTQYF | TRBJ2-3 | TRBV11-2
CASSQASGGTRTDTQYF | TRBJ2-3 | TRBV4-2
CASSLGFAGGAAGYTF | TRBJ1-2 | TRBV7-2
CASSPSGETEAFF | TRBJ1-1 | TRBV18
CASCLGSHNSPLHF | TRBJ1-6 | TRBV5-1
CAISTRGEQYF | TRBJ2-7 | TRBV10-3
CASSISYYQGSEQFF | TRBJ2-1 | TRBV19
CSATDRDQFF | TRBJ2-1 | TRBV20-1
CAISELAGGITEAFF | TRBJ1-1 | TRBV10-3
CASSLEISGANVLTF | TRBJ2-6 | TRBV7-3
CASSPITRFSQETQYF | TRBJ2-5 | TRBV7-9
CASSRASTGGPSNQPQHF | TRBJ1-5 | TRBV11-2
CASNGLAGGPTDTQYF | TRBJ2-3 | TRBV5-1
CASSAEGAGGETQYF | TRBJ2-5 | TRBV5-1
CASSATGKDDNEQFF | TRBJ2-1 | TRBV9
CASSDRLAGGRLAQYF | TRBJ2-5 | TRBV4-1
CASSPRTGGNTEAFF | TRBJ1-1 | TRBV18
CSAVGQYEQYF | TRBJ2-7 | TRBV20-1
CASSQGGQGVSPLHF | TRBJ1-6 | TRBV4-2
CASGRGSNQPQHF | TRBJ1-5 | TRBV19
CASSVMPGSRTQYF | TRBJ2-3 | TRBV9
CASSPTRDQPQHF | TRBJ1-5 | TRBV6-5
CASSIDFAGSSGNTIYF | TRBJ1-3 | TRBV19
CASSQVGGYNEQFF | TRBJ2-1 | TRBV4-1
CSVEGQGAYEQYF | TRBJ2-7 | TRBV29-1
CASSRTGTGPYEQYF | TRBJ2-7 | TRBV18
CASSLTGGAGNSQYF | TRBJ2-4 | TRBV5-1
CASSLFPRERSSYEQYF | TRBJ2-7 | TRBV7-9
CASKEGGDQPQHF | TRBJ1-5 | TRBV19
CASSAGTYNEQFF | TRBJ2-1 | TRBV2